A single sample is the source of the 29 T cell receptor beta chains below, sequenced in a study of blood T cell repertoires in COVID-19 (dated by TCRdb to 2018 to 2021). The method was the immunoSEQ multiplex PCR assay. TCRdb carries this immuneACCESS record with in-frame sequences only. Its versions omit some clonotypes, under half of them owing to an unresolved V gene in the studies checked, with the rest unexplained. The sample table shows 200,000 to 250,000 clones, and about 91% are seen once. The ten largest clones take up around 1.2% of the sample. Sample: peripheral blood. The origin of the receptors is a man aged 25 to 40 with acute or convalescent COVID-19.

This clone was recorded once. This chain connects TRBV2 to TRBJ1-2; a weak D match, TRBD1 (5 bases). V was pared by 6 bases and J by 2 bases, with 13 bases between. The CDR3 is 14 residues long. Per germline, CDR1 SNHLY and CDR2 FYNNEI. The DNA for the CDR3 is TGTGCCAGCAGGCAGGGCCGCCAGAACTATGGCTACACCTTC. Residues: CASRQGRQNYGYTF.

The chain joins TRBV7-9 to TRBJ2-1; TRBD1 agrees at 9 bases. The V gene end was trimmed by 5 bases and the J gene end by 8 bases; junction bases not matched to a gene: 7. Germline assignment: CDR1 SEHNR and CDR2 FQNEAQ (reference sequence). The CDR3 extends over 14 amino acids. The CDR3 protein is CASSQQGALDEQFF. CDR3 sequence (DNA): TGTGCCAGCAGCCAACAGGGGGCTCTCGATGAGCAGTTCTTC.

The chain links TRBV7-3 to TRBJ2-2; D is perhaps TRBD1 (5 bases). V lost 5 bases, J lost 0 bases, and 7 bases lay in between. Germline V CDR1 and CDR2: SGHTA, FQGTGA. The CDR3 consists of 14 residues. The CDR3, as DNA: TGTGCCAGCAGCGTGGACACGAACACCGGGGAGCTGTTTTTT. Translating it yields CASSVDTNTGELFF.

This chain joins TRBV19 and TRBJ2-5; D remains unclear. Germline values: CDR1 LNHDA, CDR2 SQIVND (reference sequence). CDR3 size: 14 residues. Trimming removed 9 bases at V and 4 bases at J, with 18 bases between. For the CDR3, the DNA is TGTGCCAGCCAAAAGAGCTTAGCTATAGAGACCCAGTACTTC. Protein sequence: CASQKSLAIETQYF.

The V call is TRBV4-1, the J call TRBJ1-2; perhaps TRBD1 as D (5 bases). V was cut by 3 bases and J by 5 bases, with 7 bases left in between. Germline-derived CDR1 and CDR2 are MGHRA and YSYEKL. The CDR3 spans 12 residues. The chain's CDR3 is CASSHRDYGYTF. In nucleotides, the CDR3 is TGCGCCAGCAGCCACAGGGATTATGGCTACACCTTC.

This sequence joins TRBV30 and TRBJ1-3; possible D gene TRBD1, 5 bases. The CDR3 loop spans 14 amino acids. The V end lost 3 bases, the J end lost 3 bases, and 12 bases lay between the germline ends. Germline CDR1 and CDR2: GTSNPN and SVGIG (reference sequence). CDR3 DNA sequence: TGTGCCTGGAGCGGGACTCCAGGTGGAAACACCATATATTTT. Its protein product is CAWSGTPGGNTIYF.

This chain connects TRBV6-5 to TRBJ1-2, with 7 bases lining up with TRBD1. The V gene's germline CDR1 is MNHEY and CDR2 SVGAGI. The CDR3 totals 14 residues. V shed 7 bases, J shed 1 base, and the junction held 6 bases outside the gene matches. The CDR3 DNA sequence: TGTGCCAGCATTCCGGGACAGAGTAACTATGGCTACACCTTC. This sequence encodes CASIPGQSNYGYTF.

The chain recombines TRBV28 with TRBJ1-6; the D is unclear. The CDR3 runs 12 residues. Germline assignment: CDR1 MDHEN and CDR2 SYDVKM. The V end lost 1 base, the J end lost 12 bases, and 7 bases lay between the germline ends. The chain's CDR3 is CASSLSRRPLHF. CDR3 coding DNA: TGTGCCAGCAGTTTATCCCGGAGACCCCTCCACTTT. Drawing the rest from reference TRBV28 and TRBJ1-6, the complete variable domain is DVKVTQSSRYLVKRTGEKVFLECVQDMDHENMFWYRQDPGLGLRLIYFSYDVKMKEKGDIPEGYSVSREKKERFSLILESASTNQTSMYLCASSLSRRPLHFGNGTRLTVT.

In DNA form, the CDR3 reads TGTGCCAGCAGCTTCGGGGGAAACACCATATATTTT. Its translation is CASSFGGNTIYF. The chain combines TRBV7-9 with TRBJ1-3, with D uncertain. This CDR3 is 12 amino acids long. Trimming took 3 bases from V and 4 from J, leaving 4 bases between them. Germline assignment: CDR1 SEHNR and CDR2 FQNEAQ (reference sequence).

The chain couples TRBV7-9 to TRBJ2-7; D may be TRBD1 (5 bases). V gave up 5 bases and J gave up 6 bases, with 29 bases separating them. Germline V gene sequence: CDR1 SEHNR, CDR2 FQNEAQ (reference sequence). This CDR3 is 18 amino acids long. For the CDR3, the DNA is TGTGCCAGCAGCCCTGGGGAATGGGGCAGGGTCGGGTTCAGCGAGCAGTACTTC. As protein: CASSPGEWGRVGFSEQYF.

The V and J genes are TRBV30 and TRBJ2-7; perhaps TRBD1 as D (6 bases). Trimming stripped 2 bases from V and 5 bases from J, with 13 bases between. This CDR3 contains 13 residues. Per germline, CDR1 GTSNPN and CDR2 SVGIG (reference sequence). The CDR3 sequence: CAWSTGIVHEQYF. The DNA for the CDR3 is TGTGCCTGGAGTACAGGGATCGTCCACGAGCAGTACTTC.

The genes are TRBV5-1 and TRBJ2-3; maybe TRBD1 (5 bases). The CDR3 is 15 residues long. Germline values: CDR1 SGHRS, CDR2 YFSETQ. V lost 0 bases and J 6 bases, leaving 14 bases between the germline ends. This CDR3 reads CASSLVSRVGDTQYF. The CDR3 DNA reads as TGCGCCAGCAGCTTGGTTTCCAGGGTCGGGGATACGCAGTATTTT.

This chain connects TRBV5-1 to TRBJ1-2; D possibly corresponds to TRBD1 (6 bases). CDR1 SGHRS and CDR2 YFSETQ come from the germline V gene. The germline V and J ends were trimmed by 0 bases and 8 bases, with 17 bases remaining between them. This CDR3 is 15 amino acids long. The CDR3: CASSLVPGGQRGYTF. The CDR3 DNA follows: TGCGCCAGCAGCTTGGTTCCGGGGGGCCAGAGGGGCTACACCTTC.

This clone was seen a single time. Here the CDR3 reads CASSPGTGGLGQPQHF. CDR3 DNA: TGTGCCAGCAGCCCCGGGACAGGGGGACTTGGGCAGCCCCAGCATTTT. The V and J genes are TRBV7-8 and TRBJ1-5; 11 bases map to TRBD1. The germline gives CDR1 SGHVS, CDR2 FQNEAQ. V lost 5 bases to trimming and J lost 7 bases; unmatched junction nucleotides: 10. The CDR3 loop spans 16 amino acids.

The genes are TRBV3-1 (or the pseudogene TRBV3-2) and TRBJ1-3; D is ambiguous. Germline V lookup: CDR1 LGHDT, CDR2 YNNKEL (reference sequence). The CDR3 length is 15 residues. The V end lost 1 base, the J end lost 0 bases, and 7 bases lay between the germline ends. The CDR3 reads CASSQARTSGNTIYF. CDR3 DNA sequence: TGTGCCAGCAGCCAAGCGAGAACCTCTGGAAACACCATATATTTT.

The chain joins TRBV7-2 to TRBJ2-3; a weak D match, TRBD2 (7 bases). The CDR3 loop spans 15 amino acids. Trimming removed 0 bases from V and 7 bases from J, with 14 bases in between. Germline loops: CDR1 SGHTA, CDR2 FQGNSA. The CDR3: CASSLAGGHSHTQYF. DNA of the CDR3: TGTGCCAGCAGCTTAGCGGGGGGGCATAGCCATACGCAGTATTTT.

This sequence joins TRBV7-9 and TRBJ2-3; 9 bases map to TRBD2. The germline CDR1 and CDR2 sequences are SEHNR and FQNEAQ (reference sequence). After removal of 3 bases from V and 5 bases from J, the junction contained 6 bases not matched to a gene. The CDR3 covers 15 residues. CDR3: CASSFSGRGGDTQYF. The CDR3 coding sequence is TGTGCCAGCAGCTTTAGCGGGAGAGGCGGAGATACGCAGTATTTT.

The CDR3 protein is CASSQQGQGANVLTF. DNA for the CDR3: TGCGCCAGCTCCCAACAGGGTCAGGGGGCCAACGTCCTGACTTTC. The rearrangement uses TRBV5-1 and TRBJ2-6; D may be TRBD1 (6 bases). The germline V gene encodes CDR1 SGHRS and CDR2 YFSETQ. The CDR3 loop spans 15 amino acids. Trimming pared 7 bases from V and 4 bases from J, leaving 15 bases between. Combining the CDR3 with reference TRBV5-1 and TRBJ2-6 gives the whole variable domain KAGVTQTPRYLIKTRGQQVTLSCSPISGHRSVSWYQQTPGQGLQFLFEYFSETQRNKGNFPGRFSGRQFSNSRSEMNVSTLELGDSALYLCASSQQGQGANVLTFGAGSRLTVL.

The chain combines TRBV6-6 with TRBJ2-7; D is uncertain. The CDR3 has 16 amino acids. CDR1 MNHNY and CDR2 SVGAGI come from the germline V gene (reference sequence). Trimming took 6 bases from V and 4 from J, leaving 22 bases between them. CDR3 residues: CASRAGKETPAYEQYF. The CDR3 DNA is TGTGCCAGCAGGGCAGGCAAGGAAACTCCTGCTTACGAGCAGTACTTC.

The gene calls are TRBV5-4 and TRBJ2-7; no definite D call. V was clipped by 4 bases and J by 2 bases, with 13 bases between them. Per germline, CDR1 SGHNT and CDR2 YYREEE (reference sequence). There are 14 residues in the CDR3. The CDR3 sequence: CASSPENRAYEQYF. In DNA, the CDR3 is TGTGCCAGCAGCCCCGAGAACAGAGCCTACGAGCAGTACTTC.

V gene TRBV29-1 combines with J gene TRBJ1-2; D is perhaps TRBD1 (5 bases). V was clipped by 3 bases and J by 4 bases, with 12 bases between them. This CDR3 is built from 13 residues. Germline V lookup: CDR1 SQVTM, CDR2 ANQGSEA. The CDR3 nucleotides are TGCAGCGTTGAGGCAGGGACTATCTATGGCTACACCTTC. Its protein product is CSVEAGTIYGYTF.

The table lists this clone with a few counts. The rearrangement joins TRBV6-4 to TRBJ1-2, with a possible D match to TRBD1 (5 bases). In germline, CDR1 is MRHNA, CDR2 SNTAGT. The V end was cut by 8 bases, the J end by 7 bases, with 14 bases between. CDR3 length: 12 residues. DNA for the CDR3: TGTGCCAGCTCCTCCGGGGGAGTTGGCTACACCTTC. Translation: CASSSGGVGYTF.

In the case of this clone: Additional DNA sequences in this sample encode the identical CDR3. The rearrangement joins TRBV10-1 to TRBJ2-7; 10 bases align to TRBD1. There are 14 residues in the CDR3. V trimming: 6 bases; J trimming: 2 bases; junction bases outside the gene matches: 4. Germline V gives CDR1 WNHNN, CDR2 SYGVQD (reference sequence). The CDR3 reads CASSKGQGAYEQYF. DNA for the CDR3: TGCGCCAGCAGCAAAGGACAGGGGGCCTACGAGCAGTACTTC.

The gene calls are TRBV19 and TRBJ2-7, with D hard to call. The length of the CDR3 is 17 residues. V gave up 6 bases and J gave up 3 bases, with 24 bases separating them. Germline loops: CDR1 LNHDA, CDR2 SQIVND (reference sequence). The DNA of the CDR3 is TGTGCCAGTAGCCAACCCCCCGTCCGGTCGCGGCTCTACGAGCAGTACTTC. Encoded protein: CASSQPPVRSRLYEQYF.

This clone was counted between two and nine times. The chain has TRBV7-8 and TRBJ2-7; 7 nucleotides match TRBD1. CDR3 length: 14 amino acids. CDR1 is SGHVS and CDR2 is FQNEAQ in the germline V gene. The junction had 7 bases not matched to a gene; V was cut back by 3 bases and J by 5 bases. In DNA form, the CDR3 reads TGTGCCAGCAGCTTCAGACAGGGCGTCGACGAGCAGTACTTC. Residues: CASSFRQGVDEQYF.

The chain is built from TRBV25-1 and TRBJ1-5; perhaps TRBD1 as D (5 bases). Trimming cost V 4 bases and J 2 bases, with 9 bases left between them. Germline-derived CDR1 and CDR2 are MGHDK and SYGVNS. The CDR3 sequence is 14 residues long. CDR3 sequence reads: CASSGGGGNQPQHF. Written as DNA, the CDR3 is TGTGCCAGCAGTGGGGGGGGAGGCAATCAGCCCCAGCATTTT.

V usage is TRBV28 and J usage is TRBJ1-6, with D possibly TRBD1 on 6 matching bases. This CDR3 comprises 15 residues. From germline, CDR1 is MDHEN and CDR2 SYDVKM. With 7 bases removed from V and 4 bases from J, the gap between germline ends came to 14 bases. The CDR3 here is CASTPGTIYNSPLHF. Written as DNA, the CDR3 is TGTGCCAGCACACCAGGGACAATATATAATTCACCCCTCCACTTT. The variable domain in full, with the rest retrieved from reference TRBV28 and TRBJ1-6, is DVKVTQSSRYLVKRTGEKVFLECVQDMDHENMFWYRQDPGLGLRLIYFSYDVKMKEKGDIPEGYSVSREKKERFSLILESASTNQTSMYLCASTPGTIYNSPLHFGNGTRLTVT.

The chain couples TRBV28 to TRBJ2-7; 8 bases match TRBD2. There are 14 residues in the CDR3. Germline lookup yields CDR1 MDHEN and CDR2 SYDVKM. Losses at the gene ends were 5 bases for V and 7 bases for J; bases not matched to a gene: 10. In DNA, the CDR3 is TGTGCCAGCAGTGGCGCGGGGGGCCTGGTGGAGCAGTACTTC. It encodes CASSGAGGLVEQYF.

This clone showed up just once. The chain joins TRBV14 to TRBJ2-2; unclear D gene. The germline gives CDR1 SGHDN, CDR2 FVKESK. The germline V and J ends were trimmed by 0 bases and 5 bases, with 7 bases remaining between them. The CDR3 is made up of 14 amino acids. CDR3 sequence: CASSQDWQTGELFF. The CDR3 region has the DNA TGTGCCAGCAGCCAAGATTGGCAGACCGGGGAGCTGTTTTTT.